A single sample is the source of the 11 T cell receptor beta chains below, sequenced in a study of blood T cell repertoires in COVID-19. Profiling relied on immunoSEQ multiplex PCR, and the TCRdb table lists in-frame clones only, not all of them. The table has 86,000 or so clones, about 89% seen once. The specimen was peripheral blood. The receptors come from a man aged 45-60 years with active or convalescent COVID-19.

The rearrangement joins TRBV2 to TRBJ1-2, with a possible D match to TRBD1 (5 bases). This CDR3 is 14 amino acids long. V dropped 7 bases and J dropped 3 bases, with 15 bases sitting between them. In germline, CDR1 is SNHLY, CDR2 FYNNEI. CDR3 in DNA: TGTGCCAGCATAAAGGGGCGCCTAGACTATGGCTACACCTTC. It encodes CASIKGRLDYGYTF.

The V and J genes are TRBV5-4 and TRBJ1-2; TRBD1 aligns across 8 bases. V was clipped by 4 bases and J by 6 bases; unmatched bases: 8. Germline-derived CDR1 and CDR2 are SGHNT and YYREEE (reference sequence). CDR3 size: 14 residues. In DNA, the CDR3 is TGTGCCAGCAGCGGACAGGGACCCCTTGATGGCTACACCTTC. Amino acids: CASSGQGPLDGYTF.

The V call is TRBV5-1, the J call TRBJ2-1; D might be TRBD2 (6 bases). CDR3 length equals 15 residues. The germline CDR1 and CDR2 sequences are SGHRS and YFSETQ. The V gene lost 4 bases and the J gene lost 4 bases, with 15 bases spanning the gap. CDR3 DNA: TGCGCCAGCAGCCCTGCGGGGACTGGGTACAATGAGCAGTTCTTC. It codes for CASSPAGTGYNEQFF.

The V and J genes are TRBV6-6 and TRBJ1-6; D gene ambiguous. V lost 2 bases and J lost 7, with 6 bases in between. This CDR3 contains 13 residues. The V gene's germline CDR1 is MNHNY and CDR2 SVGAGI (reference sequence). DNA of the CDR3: TGTGCCAGCAGTTACACCAGGAATTCACCCCTCCACTTT. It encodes CASSYTRNSPLHF.

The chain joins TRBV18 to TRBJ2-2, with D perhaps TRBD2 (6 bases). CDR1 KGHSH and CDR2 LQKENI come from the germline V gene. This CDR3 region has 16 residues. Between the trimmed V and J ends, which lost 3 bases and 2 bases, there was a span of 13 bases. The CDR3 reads CASSPYTSTNTGELFF. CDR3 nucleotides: TGTGCCAGCTCACCGTATACTAGCACCAACACCGGGGAGCTGTTTTTT.

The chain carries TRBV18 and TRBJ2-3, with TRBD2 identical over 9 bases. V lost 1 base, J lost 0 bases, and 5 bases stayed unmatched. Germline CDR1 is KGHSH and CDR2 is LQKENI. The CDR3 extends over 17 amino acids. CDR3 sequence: CASSPRSGGYSTDTQYF. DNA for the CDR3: TGTGCCAGCTCACCACGAAGCGGGGGGTATAGCACAGATACGCAGTATTTT.

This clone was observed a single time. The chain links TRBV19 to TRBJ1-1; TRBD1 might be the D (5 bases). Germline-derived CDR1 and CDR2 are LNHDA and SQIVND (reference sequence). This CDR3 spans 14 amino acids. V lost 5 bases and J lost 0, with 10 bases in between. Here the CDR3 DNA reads TGTGCCAGTAGTGACAGACTCATGAACACTGAAGCTTTCTTT. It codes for CASSDRLMNTEAFF.

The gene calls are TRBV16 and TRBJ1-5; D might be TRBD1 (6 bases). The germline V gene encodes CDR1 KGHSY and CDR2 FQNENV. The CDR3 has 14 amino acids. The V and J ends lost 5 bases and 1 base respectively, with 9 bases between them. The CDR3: CASSTDSSNQPQHF. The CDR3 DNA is TGTGCCAGCAGCACGGACAGCAGCAATCAGCCCCAGCATTTT. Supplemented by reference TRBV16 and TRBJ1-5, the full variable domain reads GEEVAQTPKHLVRGEGQKAKLYCAPIKGHSYVFWYQQVLKNEFKFLISFQNENVFDETGMPKERFSAKCLPNSPCSLEIQATKLEDSAVYFCASSTDSSNQPQHFGDGTRLSIL.

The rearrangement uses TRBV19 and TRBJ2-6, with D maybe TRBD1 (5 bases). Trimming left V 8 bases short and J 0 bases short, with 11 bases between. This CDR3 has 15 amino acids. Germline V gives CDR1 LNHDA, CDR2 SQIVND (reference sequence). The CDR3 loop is CASSRQSSGANVLTF. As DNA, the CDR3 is TGTGCCAGTTCTCGACAGAGCTCTGGGGCCAACGTCCTGACTTTC.

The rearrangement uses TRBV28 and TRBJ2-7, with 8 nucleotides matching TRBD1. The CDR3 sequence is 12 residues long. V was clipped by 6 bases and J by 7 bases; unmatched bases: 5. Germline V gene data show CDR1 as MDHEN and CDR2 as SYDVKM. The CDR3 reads CASSRTGNEQYV. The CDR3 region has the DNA TGTGCCAGCAGCCGGACAGGGAATGAGCAGTACGTC.

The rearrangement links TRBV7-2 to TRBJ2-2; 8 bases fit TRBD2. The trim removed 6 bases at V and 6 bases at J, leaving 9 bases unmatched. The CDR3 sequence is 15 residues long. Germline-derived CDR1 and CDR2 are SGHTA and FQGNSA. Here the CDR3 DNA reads TGTGCCAGCAGTCGCACCGGGGGGGCAGCCGGGGAGCTGTTTTTT. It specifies CASSRTGGAAGELFF.